This T cell receptor beta chain derives from a study of shared clonotypes between healthy human individuals. Overall study: The study enrolled two women and a few men aged 18 to 49. Findings and limits, study-wide: Estimated richness was generally greater in naive than memory subsets. What rarefaction showed was incomplete sorted-subset sequencing despite large depth.

V lost 0 bases and J 2 bases, leaving 7 bases between the germline ends. The CDR3 consists of 14 residues. CDR1 is GTSNPN, CDR2 SVGIG, per germline (reference sequence). To note about this clone: Its antigen remains unidentified.

Sequencing was performed with immunoSEQ multiplex PCR; in TCRdb, only in-frame clones are kept and a portion is missing. The data hold roughly 2.4 million clones, with approximately 96% observed a single time. The investigators split CD4+ cells into a CD45RA+ naive subset and a CD45RA-negative memory subset. This TCR derives from a young man in good health. The chain uses TRBV30 and TRBJ1-4; D is unresolved. The sequencing sample was made of naive CD4+ T cells sorted from blood. The subset: CD45RA+ positively selected. The CDR3 loop reads CAWSVSDTNEKLFF. The DNA for the CDR3 is TGTGCCTGGAGTGTTTCAGACACTAATGAAAAACTGTTTTTT. The full variable domain, its missing parts supplied by reference TRBV30 and TRBJ1-4, is SQTIHQWPATLVQPVGSPLSLECTVEGTSNPNLYWYRQAAGRGLQLLFYSVGIGQISSEVPQNLSASRPQDRQFILSSKKLLLSDSGFYLCAWSVSDTNEKLFFGSGTQLSVL.